A selection of T cell receptor beta chains follows, all from one sample in a study of naive and memory T cell subsets. TCRdb analysed the UMI-ligation and nested PCR reads with MiXCR anew, one entry per CDR3 protein. The table lists some 15,000 distinct CDR3 sequences, around 8.2% of them singletons. Source material: central memory CD8+ T cells from blood. The source of these receptors is a human donor in good health. The CDR3 runs from the conserved cysteine through the conserved F or W. Fields, in order: CDR3 protein, V gene, clone size, D gene, J gene. D genes are given only for firm matches. Clone size, where shown, is once, few, many, or a class for clones that have expanded.

CDR3 protein: CSVHGLGGSYNEQFF; V gene: TRBV29-1; clone size: few; D gene: NA; J gene: TRBJ2-1
CDR3 protein: CAWRWGPEAFF; V gene: TRBV30; clone size: many; D gene: NA; J gene: TRBJ1-1
CDR3 protein: CASSPTNYGYTF; V gene: TRBV6-5; clone size: many; D gene: NA; J gene: TRBJ1-2
CDR3 protein: CASREMVASGPSSYEQYF; V gene: TRBV2; clone size: many; D gene: TRBD2; J gene: TRBJ2-7
CDR3 protein: CASSQDAGTGIIAEAFF; V gene: TRBV14; clone size: NA; D gene: TRBD1; J gene: TRBJ1-1
CDR3 protein: CASSRWGVDTEAFF; V gene: TRBV13; clone size: NA; D gene: NA; J gene: TRBJ1-1
CDR3 protein: CASSIPRLGGELFF; V gene: TRBV19; clone size: NA; D gene: NA; J gene: TRBJ2-2
CDR3 protein: CASTLGGGNEQFF; V gene: TRBV7-9; clone size: few; D gene: NA; J gene: TRBJ2-1
CDR3 protein: CSGEGEGGPTTDTQYF; V gene: TRBV20-1; clone size: NA; D gene: NA; J gene: TRBJ2-3
CDR3 protein: CASSPVVDEAFF; V gene: TRBV7-8; clone size: NA; D gene: NA; J gene: TRBJ1-1
CDR3 protein: CSARDPENSGSRSYEQYF; V gene: TRBV20-1; clone size: few; D gene: TRBD2; J gene: TRBJ2-7
CDR3 protein: CSARDSGAGDTDTQYF; V gene: TRBV20-1; clone size: many; D gene: TRBD2; J gene: TRBJ2-3
CDR3 protein: CASKEAGGLDEQFF; V gene: TRBV14; clone size: many; D gene: TRBD2; J gene: TRBJ2-1
CDR3 protein: CASSLSPGAEAFF; V gene: TRBV5-6; clone size: NA; D gene: NA; J gene: TRBJ1-1
CDR3 protein: CASSEGGWNTEAFF; V gene: TRBV25-1; clone size: many; D gene: NA; J gene: TRBJ1-1
CDR3 protein: CASSQEGLAGTDTQYF; V gene: TRBV3-2; clone size: once; D gene: NA; J gene: TRBJ2-3
CDR3 protein: CSVLLATYNEQFF; V gene: TRBV29-1; clone size: few; D gene: NA; J gene: TRBJ2-1
CDR3 protein: CASSPQGQGISGANVLTF; V gene: TRBV6-2/TRBV6-3; clone size: many; D gene: TRBD1; J gene: TRBJ2-6
CDR3 protein: CASGSWEGPAETQYF; V gene: TRBV12-5; clone size: NA; D gene: TRBD2; J gene: TRBJ2-5
CDR3 protein: CASSQDLERSSYNEQFF; V gene: TRBV4-3; clone size: NA; D gene: NA; J gene: TRBJ2-1
CDR3 protein: CASSVVAGAAGTGELFF; V gene: TRBV6-4; clone size: medium-sized; D gene: NA; J gene: TRBJ2-2
CDR3 protein: CAWSVLPGAEAFF; V gene: TRBV30; clone size: NA; D gene: NA; J gene: TRBJ1-1
CDR3 protein: CASSLKRGGQPQHF; V gene: TRBV2; clone size: few; D gene: TRBD1; J gene: TRBJ1-5
CDR3 protein: CASSVGTGVSNEQFF; V gene: TRBV6-6; clone size: NA; D gene: TRBD1; J gene: TRBJ2-1
CDR3 protein: CASTTGTYKNIQYF; V gene: TRBV6-2/TRBV6-3; clone size: many; D gene: NA; J gene: TRBJ2-4
CDR3 protein: CASSSLQGRNTEAFF; V gene: TRBV7-2; clone size: few; D gene: TRBD1; J gene: TRBJ1-1
CDR3 protein: CASSLLAGYSTDTQYF; V gene: TRBV5-6; clone size: few; D gene: TRBD2; J gene: TRBJ2-3
CDR3 protein: CASSSSGISTDTQYF; V gene: TRBV7-2; clone size: NA; D gene: TRBD2; J gene: TRBJ2-3
CDR3 protein: CASSRSSGSAYNEQFF; V gene: TRBV7-3; clone size: few; D gene: NA; J gene: TRBJ2-1
CDR3 protein: CASSTTVYQPQHF; V gene: TRBV27; clone size: many; D gene: NA; J gene: TRBJ1-5
CDR3 protein: CASSYELAIDEQFF; V gene: TRBV6-2/TRBV6-3; clone size: NA; D gene: NA; J gene: TRBJ2-1
CDR3 protein: CASSSTGCDTEAFF; V gene: TRBV6-6; clone size: NA; D gene: NA; J gene: TRBJ1-1
CDR3 protein: CASSSLPSYEQYF; V gene: TRBV7-1; clone size: NA; D gene: NA; J gene: TRBJ2-7
CDR3 protein: CATSISGELFF; V gene: TRBV24-1; clone size: few; D gene: NA; J gene: TRBJ2-2
CDR3 protein: CASSQGGTSGSYEQYF; V gene: TRBV4-3; clone size: many; D gene: TRBD2; J gene: TRBJ2-7
CDR3 protein: CSVVRGDYGYTF; V gene: TRBV29-1; clone size: many; D gene: NA; J gene: TRBJ1-2
CDR3 protein: CASSAQGDTEAFF; V gene: TRBV25-1; clone size: many; D gene: TRBD1; J gene: TRBJ1-1
CDR3 protein: CASSSPGGNEQFF; V gene: TRBV27; clone size: NA; D gene: TRBD2; J gene: TRBJ2-1
CDR3 protein: CASSPSYEQYF; V gene: TRBV7-9; clone size: many; D gene: NA; J gene: TRBJ2-7
CDR3 protein: CALTSEKNTDTQYF; V gene: TRBV30; clone size: NA; D gene: TRBD2; J gene: TRBJ2-3
CDR3 protein: CSVITGTSGRGGYNEQFF; V gene: TRBV29-1; clone size: NA; D gene: TRBD2; J gene: TRBJ2-1
CDR3 protein: CASSGGELNEQFF; V gene: TRBV6-4; clone size: many; D gene: TRBD2; J gene: TRBJ2-1
CDR3 protein: CASSQGSEPSGNTIYF; V gene: TRBV3-1; clone size: medium-sized; D gene: NA; J gene: TRBJ1-3
CDR3 protein: CASSYPGAGLNYEQYF; V gene: TRBV6-5; clone size: NA; D gene: NA; J gene: TRBJ2-7
CDR3 protein: CAISDVGTGSTEAFF; V gene: TRBV10-3; clone size: many; D gene: NA; J gene: TRBJ1-1
CDR3 protein: CASSERQGAGGELFF; V gene: TRBV6-4; clone size: many; D gene: TRBD1; J gene: TRBJ2-2
CDR3 protein: CASSSGLVLNEQFF; V gene: TRBV12-3/TRBV12-4; clone size: few; D gene: TRBD2; J gene: TRBJ2-1
CDR3 protein: CASSRGNRGDNEQFF; V gene: TRBV7-3; clone size: NA; D gene: NA; J gene: TRBJ2-1
CDR3 protein: CASGAWVEGSYEQYF; V gene: TRBV6-5; clone size: few; D gene: NA; J gene: TRBJ2-7
CDR3 protein: CASSYRAGEVDEQFF; V gene: TRBV6-2/TRBV6-3; clone size: many; D gene: TRBD2; J gene: TRBJ2-1
CDR3 protein: CSARDLGESDTQYF; V gene: TRBV20-1; clone size: NA; D gene: NA; J gene: TRBJ2-3
CDR3 protein: CASSQGSTGAYGYTF; V gene: TRBV4-3; clone size: few; D gene: NA; J gene: TRBJ1-2
CDR3 protein: CASSQDGQGSLYEQYF; V gene: TRBV4-2; clone size: many; D gene: NA; J gene: TRBJ2-7
CDR3 protein: CATSPDREGQETQYF; V gene: TRBV15; clone size: NA; D gene: NA; J gene: TRBJ2-5
CDR3 protein: CASSDSERGGANEQFF; V gene: TRBV6-4; clone size: NA; D gene: TRBD2; J gene: TRBJ2-1
CDR3 protein: CSAGTSGSQETQYF; V gene: TRBV20-1; clone size: NA; D gene: TRBD2; J gene: TRBJ2-5
CDR3 protein: CSASIGTGGNQPQHF; V gene: TRBV20-1; clone size: many; D gene: NA; J gene: TRBJ1-5
CDR3 protein: CASSIRDGQASNTEAFF; V gene: TRBV7-9; clone size: NA; D gene: NA; J gene: TRBJ1-1
CDR3 protein: CASSVATDTQYF; V gene: TRBV19; clone size: NA; D gene: NA; J gene: TRBJ2-3